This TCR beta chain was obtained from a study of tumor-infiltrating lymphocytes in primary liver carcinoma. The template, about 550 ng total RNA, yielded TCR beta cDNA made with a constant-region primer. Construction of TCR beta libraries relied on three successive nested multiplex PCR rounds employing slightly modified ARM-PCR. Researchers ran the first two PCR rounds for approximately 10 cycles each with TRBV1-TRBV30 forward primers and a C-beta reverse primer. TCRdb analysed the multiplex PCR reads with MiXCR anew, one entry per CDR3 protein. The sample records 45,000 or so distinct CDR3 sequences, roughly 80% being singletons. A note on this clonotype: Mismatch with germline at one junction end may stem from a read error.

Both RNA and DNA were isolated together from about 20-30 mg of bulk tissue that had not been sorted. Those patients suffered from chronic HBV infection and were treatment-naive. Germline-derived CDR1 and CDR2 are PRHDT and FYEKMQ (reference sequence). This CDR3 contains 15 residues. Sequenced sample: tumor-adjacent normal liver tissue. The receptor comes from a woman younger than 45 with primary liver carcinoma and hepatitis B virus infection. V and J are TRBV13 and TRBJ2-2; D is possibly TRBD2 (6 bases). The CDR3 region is CASSFQIANTGGLFF. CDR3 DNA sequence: TGTGCCAGCAGCTTCCAGATAGCGAACACCGGGGGGCTGTTTTTT.